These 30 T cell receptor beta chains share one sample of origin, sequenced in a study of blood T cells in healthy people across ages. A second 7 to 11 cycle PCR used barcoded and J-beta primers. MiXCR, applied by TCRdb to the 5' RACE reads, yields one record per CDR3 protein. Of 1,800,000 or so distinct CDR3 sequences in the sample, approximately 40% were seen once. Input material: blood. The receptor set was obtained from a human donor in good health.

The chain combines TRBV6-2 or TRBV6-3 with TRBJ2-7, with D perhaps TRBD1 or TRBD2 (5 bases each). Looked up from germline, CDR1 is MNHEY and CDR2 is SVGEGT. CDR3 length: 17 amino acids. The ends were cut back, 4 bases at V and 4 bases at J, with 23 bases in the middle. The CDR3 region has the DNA TGTGCCAGCAGTTGGGACGGAGAGTTACTAGTCGGATACGAGCAGTACTTC. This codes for CASSWDGELLVGYEQYF.

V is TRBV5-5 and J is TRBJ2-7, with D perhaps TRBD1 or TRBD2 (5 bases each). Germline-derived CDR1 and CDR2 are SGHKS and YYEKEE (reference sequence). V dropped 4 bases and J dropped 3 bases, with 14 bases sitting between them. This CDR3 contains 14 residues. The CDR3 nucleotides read TGTGCCAGCAGCCCCCAGGGAGACTACTACGAGCAGTACTTC. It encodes CASSPQGDYYEQYF.

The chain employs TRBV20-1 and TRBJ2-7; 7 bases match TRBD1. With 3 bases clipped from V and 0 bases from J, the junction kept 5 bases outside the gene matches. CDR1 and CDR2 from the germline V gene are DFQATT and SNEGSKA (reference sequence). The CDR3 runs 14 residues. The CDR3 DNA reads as TGCAGTGCTAGTGACAGGGTCTTCTCCTACGAGCAGTACTTC. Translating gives CSASDRVFSYEQYF.

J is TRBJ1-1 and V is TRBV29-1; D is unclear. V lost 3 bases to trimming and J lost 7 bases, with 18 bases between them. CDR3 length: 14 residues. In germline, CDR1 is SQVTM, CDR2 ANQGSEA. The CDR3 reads CSVDSSTGELEAFF. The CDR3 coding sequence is TGCAGCGTTGACTCTTCAACCGGGGAACTTGAAGCTTTCTTT.

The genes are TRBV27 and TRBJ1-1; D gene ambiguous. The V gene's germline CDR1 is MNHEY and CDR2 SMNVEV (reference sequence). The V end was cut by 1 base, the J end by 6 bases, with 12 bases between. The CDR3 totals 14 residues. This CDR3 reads CASSLLTGRAEAFF. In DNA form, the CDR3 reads TGTGCCAGCAGTTTATTGACCGGACGGGCTGAAGCTTTCTTT.

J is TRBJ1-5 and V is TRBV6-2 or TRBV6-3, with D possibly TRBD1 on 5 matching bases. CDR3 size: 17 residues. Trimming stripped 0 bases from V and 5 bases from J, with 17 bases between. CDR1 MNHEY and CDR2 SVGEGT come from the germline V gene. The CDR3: CASSYSTRAGRYQPQHF. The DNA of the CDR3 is TGTGCCAGCAGTTACTCGACGAGGGCAGGGCGATATCAGCCCCAGCATTTT.

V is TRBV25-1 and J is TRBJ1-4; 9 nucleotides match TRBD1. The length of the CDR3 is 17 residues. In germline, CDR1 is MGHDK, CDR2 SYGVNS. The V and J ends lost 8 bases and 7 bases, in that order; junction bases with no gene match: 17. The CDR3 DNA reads TGTGCCAGCTCCTGGGGACAGGGTGGAATAATAGGTGAAAAACTGTTTTTT. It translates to CASSWGQGGIIGEKLFF.

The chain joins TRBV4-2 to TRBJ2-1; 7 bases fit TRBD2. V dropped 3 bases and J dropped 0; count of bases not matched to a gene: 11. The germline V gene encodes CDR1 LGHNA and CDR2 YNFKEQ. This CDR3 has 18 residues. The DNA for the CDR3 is TGTGCCAGCAGCCATTCGGGAGCGGGACTTCTCTCCTACAATGAGCAGTTCTTC. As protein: CASSHSGAGLLSYNEQFF.

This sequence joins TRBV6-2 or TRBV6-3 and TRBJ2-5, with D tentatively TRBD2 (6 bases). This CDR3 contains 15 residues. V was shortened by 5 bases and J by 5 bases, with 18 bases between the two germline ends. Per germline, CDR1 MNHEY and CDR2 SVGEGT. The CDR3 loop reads CASSLRESLRETQYF. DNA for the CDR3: TGTGCCAGCAGTCTCCGGGAGTCCCTTCGGGAGACCCAGTACTTC.

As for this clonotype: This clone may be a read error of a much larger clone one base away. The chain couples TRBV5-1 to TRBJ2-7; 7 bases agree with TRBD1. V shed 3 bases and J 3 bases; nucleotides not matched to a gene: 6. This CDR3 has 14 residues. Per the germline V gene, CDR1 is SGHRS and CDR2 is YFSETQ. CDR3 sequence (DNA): TGCGCCAGCAGCTGGGAAGGACAGGTCTACGAGCAGTACTTC. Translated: CASSWEGQVYEQYF.

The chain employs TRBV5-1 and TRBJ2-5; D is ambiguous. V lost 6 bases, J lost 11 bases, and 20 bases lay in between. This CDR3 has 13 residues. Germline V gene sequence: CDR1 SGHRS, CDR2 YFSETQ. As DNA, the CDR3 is TGCGCCAGCAACGAAGGAATCGACAATGAGCAGTACTTC. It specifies CASNEGIDNEQYF.

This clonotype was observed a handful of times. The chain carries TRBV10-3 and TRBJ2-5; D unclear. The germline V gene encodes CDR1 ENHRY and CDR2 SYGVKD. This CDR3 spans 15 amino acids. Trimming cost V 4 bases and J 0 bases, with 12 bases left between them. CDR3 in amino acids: CAISVSTNDQETQYF. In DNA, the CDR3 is TGTGCCATCAGTGTTTCGACGAATGACCAAGAGACCCAGTACTTC.

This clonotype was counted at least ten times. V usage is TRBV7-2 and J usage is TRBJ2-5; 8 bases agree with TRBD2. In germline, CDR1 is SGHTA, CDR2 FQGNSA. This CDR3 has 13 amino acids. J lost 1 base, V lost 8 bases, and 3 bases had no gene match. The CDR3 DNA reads TGTGCCAGCGGGCTAGCGGGCCAAGAGACCCAGTACTTC. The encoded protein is CASGLAGQETQYF.

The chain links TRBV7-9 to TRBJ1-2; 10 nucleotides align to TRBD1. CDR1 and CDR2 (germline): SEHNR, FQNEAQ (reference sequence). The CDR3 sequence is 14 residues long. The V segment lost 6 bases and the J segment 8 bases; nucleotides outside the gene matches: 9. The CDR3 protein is CASRSGQGGSGYTF. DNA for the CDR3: TGTGCCAGCAGAAGTGGACAGGGGGGTTCGGGCTACACCTTC.

DNA of the CDR3: TGCAGTGCTACCTTACAGGGATCCTACGAGCAGTACTTC. This codes for CSATLQGSYEQYF. V usage is TRBV20-1 and J usage is TRBJ2-7; D might be TRBD1 (6 bases). Germline V gene sequence: CDR1 DFQATT, CDR2 SNEGSKA (reference sequence). CDR3 size: 13 residues. V shed 4 bases and J shed 1 base, with 11 bases lying between them.

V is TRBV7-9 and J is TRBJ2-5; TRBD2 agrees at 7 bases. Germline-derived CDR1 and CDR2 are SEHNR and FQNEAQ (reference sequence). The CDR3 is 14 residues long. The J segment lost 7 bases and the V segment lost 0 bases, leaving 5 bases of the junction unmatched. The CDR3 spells CASSLAGGGGTQYF. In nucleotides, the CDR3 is TGTGCCAGCAGCTTAGCCGGCGGGGGAGGGACCCAGTACTTC.

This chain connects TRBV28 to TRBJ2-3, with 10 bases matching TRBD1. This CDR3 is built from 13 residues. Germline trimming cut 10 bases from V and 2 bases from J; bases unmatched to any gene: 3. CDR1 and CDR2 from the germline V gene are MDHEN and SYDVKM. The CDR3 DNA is TGTGCCACCGGGACAGGGGACACAGATACGCAGTATTTT. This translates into CATGTGDTDTQYF. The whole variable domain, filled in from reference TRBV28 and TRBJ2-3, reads DVKVTQSSRYLVKRTGEKVFLECVQDMDHENMFWYRQDPGLGLRLIYFSYDVKMKEKGDIPEGYSVSREKKERFSLILESASTNQTSMYLCATGTGDTDTQYFGPGTRLTVL.

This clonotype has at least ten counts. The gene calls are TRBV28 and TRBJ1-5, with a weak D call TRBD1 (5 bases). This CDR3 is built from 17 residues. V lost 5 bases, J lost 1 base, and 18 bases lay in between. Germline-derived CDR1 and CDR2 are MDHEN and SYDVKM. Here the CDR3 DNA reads TGTGCCAGCAGTCCCAGTGGGACCCGGGTGAGCAATCAGCCCCAGCATTTT. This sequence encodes CASSPSGTRVSNQPQHF.

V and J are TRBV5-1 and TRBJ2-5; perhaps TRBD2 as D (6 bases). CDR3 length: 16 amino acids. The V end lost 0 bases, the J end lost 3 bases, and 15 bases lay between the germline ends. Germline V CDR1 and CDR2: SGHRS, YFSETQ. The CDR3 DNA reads TGCGCCAGCAGCTTGGAGGGACTCTCGGGTGAAGAGACCCAGTACTTC. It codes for CASSLEGLSGEETQYF. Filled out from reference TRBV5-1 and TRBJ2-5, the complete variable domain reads KAGVTQTPRYLIKTRGQQVTLSCSPISGHRSVSWYQQTPGQGLQFLFEYFSETQRNKGNFPGRFSGRQFSNSRSEMNVSTLELGDSALYLCASSLEGLSGEETQYFGPGTRLLVL.

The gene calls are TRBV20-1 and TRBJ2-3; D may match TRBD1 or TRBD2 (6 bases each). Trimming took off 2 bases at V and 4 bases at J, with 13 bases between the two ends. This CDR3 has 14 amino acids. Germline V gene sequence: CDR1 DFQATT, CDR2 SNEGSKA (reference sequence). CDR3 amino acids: CSARNSRGADTQYF. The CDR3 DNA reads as TGCAGTGCTAGAAATAGTAGGGGGGCAGATACGCAGTATTTT.

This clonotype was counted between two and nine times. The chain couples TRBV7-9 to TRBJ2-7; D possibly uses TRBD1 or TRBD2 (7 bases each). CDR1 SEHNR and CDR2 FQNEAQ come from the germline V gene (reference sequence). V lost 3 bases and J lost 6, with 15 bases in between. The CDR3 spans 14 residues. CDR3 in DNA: TGTGCCAGCAGCTTTACAGGGGAGGGTATCGAGCAGTACTTC. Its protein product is CASSFTGEGIEQYF.

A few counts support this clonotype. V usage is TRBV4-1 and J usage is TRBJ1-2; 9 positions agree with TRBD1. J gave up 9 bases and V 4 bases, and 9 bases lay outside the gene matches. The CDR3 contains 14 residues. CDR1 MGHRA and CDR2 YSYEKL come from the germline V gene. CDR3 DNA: TGCGCCAGCAGCCGTACCGGGACAGGGTTTCGCTACACCTTC. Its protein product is CASSRTGTGFRYTF.

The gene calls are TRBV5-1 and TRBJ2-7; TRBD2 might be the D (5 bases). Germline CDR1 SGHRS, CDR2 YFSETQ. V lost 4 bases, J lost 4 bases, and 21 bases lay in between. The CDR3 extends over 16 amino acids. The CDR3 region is CASSLVAGAFEYEQYF. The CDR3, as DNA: TGCGCCAGCAGCCTGGTGGCGGGCGCGTTTGAATACGAGCAGTACTTC.

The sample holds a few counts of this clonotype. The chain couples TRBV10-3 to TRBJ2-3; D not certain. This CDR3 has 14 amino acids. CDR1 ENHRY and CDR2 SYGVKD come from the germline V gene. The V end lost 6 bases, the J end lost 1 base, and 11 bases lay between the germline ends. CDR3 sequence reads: CAISPAPGTDTQYF. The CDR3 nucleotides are TGTGCCATCAGCCCAGCTCCTGGCACAGATACGCAGTATTTT.

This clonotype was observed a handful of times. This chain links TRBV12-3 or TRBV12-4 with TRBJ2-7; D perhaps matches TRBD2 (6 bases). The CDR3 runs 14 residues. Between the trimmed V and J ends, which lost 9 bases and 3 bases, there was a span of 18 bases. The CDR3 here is CASRLGGSFYEQYF. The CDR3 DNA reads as TGTGCCAGTCGGTTAGGAGGGTCTTTCTACGAGCAGTACTTC.

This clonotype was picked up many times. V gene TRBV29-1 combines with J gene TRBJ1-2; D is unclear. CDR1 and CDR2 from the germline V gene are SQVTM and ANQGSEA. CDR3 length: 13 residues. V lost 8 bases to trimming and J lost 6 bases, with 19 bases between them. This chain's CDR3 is CSTSGVDTDGYTF. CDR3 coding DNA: TGCAGCACATCGGGTGTTGACACGGATGGCTACACCTTC.

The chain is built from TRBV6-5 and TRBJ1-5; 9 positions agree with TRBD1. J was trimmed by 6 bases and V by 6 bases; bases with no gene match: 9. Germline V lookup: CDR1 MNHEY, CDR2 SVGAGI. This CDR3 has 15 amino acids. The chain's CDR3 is CASSPHRGQGQPQHF. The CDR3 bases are TGTGCCAGCAGCCCACACAGGGGGCAGGGTCAGCCCCAGCATTTT.

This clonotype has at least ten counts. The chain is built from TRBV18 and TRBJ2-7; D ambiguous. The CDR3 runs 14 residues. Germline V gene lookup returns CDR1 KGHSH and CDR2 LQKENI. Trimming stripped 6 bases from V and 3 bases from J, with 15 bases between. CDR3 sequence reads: CASSPNTAHYEQYF. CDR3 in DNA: TGTGCCAGCTCTCCTAATACGGCGCACTACGAGCAGTACTTC.

CDR3 amino acids: CSARDRDRHHYEQYF. The CDR3 DNA sequence: TGCAGTGCTAGAGACCGGGACAGACACCACTACGAGCAGTACTTC. This chain connects TRBV20-1 to TRBJ2-7, with 7 positions matching TRBD1. The J segment lost 3 bases and the V segment lost 0 bases, leaving 8 bases of the junction unmatched. The germline CDR1 and CDR2 sequences are DFQATT and SNEGSKA (reference sequence). The CDR3 consists of 15 residues.

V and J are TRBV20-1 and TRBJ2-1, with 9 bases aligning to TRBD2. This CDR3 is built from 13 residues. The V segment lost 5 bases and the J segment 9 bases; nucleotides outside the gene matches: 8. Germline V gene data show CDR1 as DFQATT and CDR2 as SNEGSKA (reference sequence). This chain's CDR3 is CSAQAGGLGEQFF. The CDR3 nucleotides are TGCAGTGCTCAAGCGGGGGGACTCGGTGAGCAGTTCTTC.